Listed below are T cell receptor beta chains from one sample, sequenced in a study of cytomegalovirus exposure and HLA in healthy donors. The method was immunoSEQ multiplex PCR; TCRdb's version includes in-frame clones alone and lacks a portion of them. The sample contains about 270,000 clones, roughly 85% of which appear only once. Sample: PBMCs. Source of these receptors: a woman aged 18-35 years in good health and CMV-seronegative. CDR3s leave out the opening cysteine and the closing phenylalanine or tryptophan.

v_gene,j_gene,len,CDR3aa
TRBV11-3,TRBJ2-7,13,ASSLDRAGGDEQY
TRBV29-1,TRBJ1-5,11,SGIQGSNQPQH
TRBV28,TRBJ1-2,12,ASSLQGEDFGYT
TRBV2,TRBJ2-5,11,ASSSEGRETQY
TRBV6-1,TRBJ1-1,17,ASSGSVGQGAPAASEAF
TRBV30,TRBJ2-3,12,AWSVLTSTDTQY
TRBV7-6,TRBJ2-1,14,ASSHRQGSSYNEQF
TRBV5-1,TRBJ1-5,14,ASSLAPGQGAQPQH
TRBV27,TRBJ2-1,11,ASSLLARNEQF
TRBV10-2,TRBJ1-2,12,ASSESKAGYGYT
TRBV30,TRBJ2-7,13,AWSVIGGRAWEQY
TRBV5-1,TRBJ2-3,15,ASSFYVGSNREDTQY
TRBV28,TRBJ1-2,12,ASSLSARLYGYT
TRBV30,TRBJ2-1,10,ATPGTKNEQF
TRBV30,TRBJ1-1,11,AWSVQVNTEAF
TRBV30,TRBJ2-1,14,AWTIAEGSSYNEQF
TRBV29-1,TRBJ1-1,10,SADIRGTEAF
TRBV10-2,TRBJ2-7,11,ASRGPAAYEQY
TRBV28,TRBJ1-5,12,ASSLLQGNQPQH
TRBV5-4,TRBJ1-6,14,ASSKPGQPNGSPLH
TRBV4-1,TRBJ1-1,13,ASSPFSSGNTEAF
TRBV5-1,TRBJ2-7,14,ASSLAGTGVNYEQY
TRBV11-3,TRBJ1-2,9,ASSLDFQLS
TRBV5-1,TRBJ2-3,13,ASSSGERSTDTQY
TRBV9,TRBJ1-6,13,ASSVVTAPNSPLH
TRBV25-1,TRBJ1-2,13,ASSEFPQLGGGYT
TRBV5-1,TRBJ2-1,11,ATGDSSYNEQF
TRBV10-3,TRBJ1-5,14,AISPSGQFSNQPQH
TRBV10-3,TRBJ2-7,13,AISESKEKEYEQY
TRBV27,TRBJ1-1,11,ASSSGANHEAF
TRBV6-5,TRBJ1-2,13,ASSFRQRHNYGYT
TRBV2,TRBJ2-7,12,ASSALYQGYEQY
TRBV5-1,TRBJ2-7,11,ASSHSDPYEQY
TRBV7-8,TRBJ1-2,10,ASSRRDYGYT
TRBV13,TRBJ2-2,13,ASSFFEANTGELF
TRBV9,TRBJ1-3,12,ASSDRGTGNTIY
TRBV5-1,TRBJ1-5,16,ASSLAGIGQGSNQPQH
TRBV10-2,TRBJ1-2,15,ASSEFRDTYYNYGYT
TRBV9,TRBJ2-7,14,ASSVAAEPSSYEQY
TRBV7-9,TRBJ1-1,14,ASPPVGRLAGTEAF
TRBV7-2,TRBJ1-1,15,ASSLALWQGTNTEAF
TRBV19,TRBJ1-2,11,ASTMDRQYGYT
TRBV2,TRBJ2-1,11,ASRPPESHEQF
TRBV11-1,TRBJ1-1,16,ASRAYLVPAGRGTEAF
TRBV7-9,TRBJ2-1,9,ASSPSTAQF
TRBV18,TRBJ1-2,13,ASSPPPGEFYGYT
TRBV6-1,TRBJ1-5,12,ASSKPQDNQPQH
TRBV19,TRBJ1-5,15,ASRFSPGGYSNQPQH
TRBV7-2,TRBJ1-4,14,ASSLRPTGLNEKLF
TRBV30,TRBJ1-1,12,AWGLIQANTEAF
TRBV2,TRBJ2-7,11,ASTLVAAYEQY